The 9 T cell receptor beta chains reported below all come from one sample, sequenced in a study of T cell changes during pregnancy in multiple sclerosis. Repertoires were generated with immunoSEQ multiplex PCR, while TCRdb's copy carries only in-frame clones and drops some. The data contain approximately 39,000 clones, 85% to 95% of them seen just once; the ten biggest clones take up 1.2%. Sample: PBMCs (not recorded whether the cells were cultured). These receptor sequences come from a female donor with multiple sclerosis, enrolled in a pregnancy study.

The CDR3 region has the DNA TGCGCCAGCAGCTCCCAGGTGAGCTCCTACGAGCAGTACTTC. Protein product: CASSSQVSSYEQYF. The J gene is TRBJ2-7, the V gene TRBV5-1, with no clear D. Trimming took off 3 bases at V and 0 bases at J, with 10 bases between the two ends. Germline CDR1 reads SGHRS; CDR2 reads YFSETQ. The CDR3 loop spans 14 amino acids.

The V gene is TRBV28, the J gene TRBJ1-3, with a possible D match to TRBD1 (5 bases). The V and J ends lost 7 bases and 0 bases respectively, with 13 bases between them. The CDR3 contains 15 residues. Per the germline V gene, CDR1 is MDHEN and CDR2 is SYDVKM. The CDR3 sequence: CASTEDTLSGNTIYF. CDR3 coding DNA: TGTGCCAGCACCGAGGACACCCTCTCTGGAAACACCATATATTTT. Combining the CDR3 with reference TRBV28 and TRBJ1-3 gives the whole variable domain DVKVTQSSRYLVKRTGEKVFLECVQDMDHENMFWYRQDPGLGLRLIYFSYDVKMKEKGDIPEGYSVSREKKERFSLILESASTNQTSMYLCASTEDTLSGNTIYFGEGSWLTVV.

The chain is built from TRBV7-9 and TRBJ2-7; 7 bases agree with TRBD2. The ends lost 8 bases at V and 5 bases at J; junction bases unmatched: 12. Germline V gene lookup returns CDR1 SEHNR and CDR2 FQNEAQ (reference sequence). This CDR3 has 14 residues. The CDR3: CASGQSGTRDEQYF. The CDR3 nucleotides are TGTGCCAGCGGTCAGAGCGGGACTCGAGACGAGCAGTACTTC.

J is TRBJ1-1 and V is TRBV19; D gene unclear. CDR3 length: 15 residues. Germline V gives CDR1 LNHDA, CDR2 SQIVND (reference sequence). V gave up 1 base and J gave up 2 bases, with 11 bases separating them. The CDR3 is CASSIGQGYNTEAFF. In DNA, the CDR3 is TGTGCCAGTAGTATAGGCCAAGGATACAACACTGAAGCTTTCTTT.

The chain is built from TRBV23-1 and TRBJ2-7, with 12 bases that match TRBD1. TRBV23-1 is flagged as an ORF with uncertain function. This CDR3 has 17 residues. V dropped 6 bases and J dropped 1; count of bases not matched to a gene: 10. The CDR3 region is CASRGTGGAGSSYEQYF. CDR3 coding DNA: TGCGCCAGCAGAGGGACAGGGGGCGCGGGAAGTTCCTACGAGCAGTACTTC.

This clone has a handful of counts. The V call is TRBV10-1, the J call TRBJ2-1, with D perhaps TRBD2 (5 bases). Trimming shortened V by 4 bases and J by 7 bases, and 8 bases separated the two germline ends. The CDR3 covers 12 residues. The germline V gene has CDR1 WNHNN and CDR2 SYGVQD (reference sequence). Written as DNA, the CDR3 is TGCGCCAGCAGTGTTCGGGGAAATGAGCAGTTCTTC. Translating gives CASSVRGNEQFF.

The chain recombines TRBV28 with TRBJ1-2; no clear D gene. Germline loops: CDR1 MDHEN, CDR2 SYDVKM. V dropped 10 bases and J dropped 1 base, with 13 bases sitting between them. The CDR3 is 13 residues long. The DNA of the CDR3 is TGTGCCACTATAGAAAGGAATAACTATGGCTACACCTTC. It translates to CATIERNNYGYTF.

The chain uses TRBV4-2 and TRBJ2-5; no reliable D call. This CDR3 is 15 amino acids long. V dropped 1 base and J dropped 5 bases, with 14 bases sitting between them. Looked up from germline, CDR1 is LGHNA and CDR2 is YNFKEQ. For the CDR3, the DNA is TGTGCCAGCAGCCAAGTGAGTGGGGTCGGGGAGACCCAGTACTTC. Translating it yields CASSQVSGVGETQYF.

Concerning this clone: A junction end diverges from the germline sequence, so it may reflect a read error. The chain joins TRBV10-2 to TRBJ1-2; a possible D gene is TRBD1 (6 bases). Germline loops: CDR1 WSHSY, CDR2 SAAADI. The CDR3 contains 11 residues. CDR3 in amino acids: CASREGDGYTF. Written as DNA, the CDR3 is TGCGCCAGCCGTGAGGGGGATGGCTACACCTTC.